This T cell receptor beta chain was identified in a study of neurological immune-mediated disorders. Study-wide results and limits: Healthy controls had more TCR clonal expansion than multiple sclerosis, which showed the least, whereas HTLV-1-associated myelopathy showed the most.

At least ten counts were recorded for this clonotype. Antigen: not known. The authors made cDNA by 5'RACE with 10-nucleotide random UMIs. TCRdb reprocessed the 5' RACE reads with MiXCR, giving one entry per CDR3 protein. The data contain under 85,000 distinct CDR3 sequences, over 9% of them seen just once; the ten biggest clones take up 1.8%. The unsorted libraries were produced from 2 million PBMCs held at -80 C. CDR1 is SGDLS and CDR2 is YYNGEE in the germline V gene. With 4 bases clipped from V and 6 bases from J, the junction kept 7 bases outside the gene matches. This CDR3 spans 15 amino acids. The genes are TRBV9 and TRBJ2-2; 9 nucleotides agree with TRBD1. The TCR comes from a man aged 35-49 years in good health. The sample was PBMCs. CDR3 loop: CASSPRDREPGELFF. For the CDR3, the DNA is TGTGCCAGCAGCCCCCGGGACAGGGAACCCGGGGAGCTGTTTTTT.